This T cell receptor (beta chain) was captured in a study of T cells after yellow fever vaccination (dated by TCRdb to the late 2010s). Study-wide context: The SMART-Seq v4 Ultra Low Input RNA kit was used to prepare libraries from fractions with low cell numbers. Bulk TCR alpha and beta repertoires were sequenced longitudinally to track T-cell clones before and after primary and booster YFV17D yellow fever vaccination. Two healthy male donors, one aged 18 to 30 and one aged 30 to 39 years, were included in the cohort. Bulk PBMC replicates and cell subsets were isolated from blood drawn at multiple timepoints before and after both primary and secondary immunization. The research as a whole found: Because abundant contaminating clonotypes from the bulk population could be contained in FACS-sorted repertoires, computational filtering was required. After the booster, most of the clones that had expanded following primary vaccination were detected again (approximately 95% of CD4 and roughly 90% of CD8), which suggests that memory was broadly maintained. A small share of clonotypes occurred in both CD4 and CD8 compartments, likely arising from convergent recombination. The secondary T-cell response was found to be weaker but faster than the primary response, with a peak reached on day 5 rather than on day 15. Because the study included only a couple of donors, the extent to which the findings can be generalized is limited.

Of note for this clonotype: Which antigen it targets is not known. Per-base qualities were not stored, and no clone one base away is much larger.

The treatment or condition label, read with the paper, signifies: live attenuated yellow fever vaccine strain. At every blood-draw timepoint, two biological replicates of bulk PBMCs were collected. PBMCs were isolated from peripheral blood using a standard Ficoll-Paque protocol. TriZol was used to extract RNA from bulk PBMCs, from CD4 and CD8 fractions, and from dextramer-positive and dextramer-negative fractions. Trimming costs V 0 bases and J 10 bases, and their ends lie 11 bases apart. Reading the germline V gene gives CDR1 SGHRS and CDR2 YFSETQ. Spanning cysteine to phenylalanine, the CDR3 consists of 14 amino acids. Of the read, only the CDR3 DNA is kept; its 42 bases are in frame from base 1. TCR cDNA was made using 5'RACE template switching, a step that added a universal primer site and unique molecular identifiers. Priming for cDNA synthesis came from both the TCR alpha and TCR beta constant segments. Library amplification used two PCR steps, and the second PCR step added sample barcodes and sequencing adapters. Sequencing of the libraries was done on either Illumina HiSeq 2500 (2x100 bp) or NovaSeq (2x150 bp). Processing in the source paper ran as follows. Demultiplexing of reads and collapsing into UMI consensus sequences were performed with MIGEC, and V(D)J alignment was carried out with MiXCR. Vaccine-responding clonotypes were defined with edgeR using replicate PBMC samples, requiring FDR below 0.01 and a log2 fold change above 5 up to day 15. Each bulk clonotype received a CD4 or CD8 identity based on whether the sequenced CD4 or CD8 repertoire contained that clonotype at higher abundance. The public reads were reanalyzed by TCRdb: fastp trimming at Q25, MiXCR alignment, in-frame beta chains only. CDR3 protein sequences are deduplicated, and each keeps its most common genes and DNA. Clone size and V and J calls follow TCRdb, not the original study. The table for this sample lists 500,000 to 550,000 distinct CDR3 sequences; roughly a fifth of them were counted only once. The ten most abundant clones make up about 16% of the sample.

This chain is built from TRBV5-1 and TRBJ1-6; the D segment could be TRBD1, given 5 matching bases. The sample in question was PBMCs, obtained around 3 weeks after the first yellow fever vaccination. This TCR derives from a young man who received the YFV17D yellow fever vaccine. In nucleotide form, the sequence is TGCGCCAGCAGCTTGGAAGGGGAGGTGTCACCCCTCCACTTT. This yields the protein CASSLEGEVSPLHF. Reference TRBV5-1 and TRBJ1-6 genes cover what lies past the CDR3, so the full variable domain is KAGVTQTPRYLIKTRGQQVTLSCSPISGHRSVSWYQQTPGQGLQFLFEYFSETQRNKGNFPGRFSGRQFSNSRSEMNVSTLELGDSALYLCASSLEGEVSPLHFGNGTRLTVT.